A selection of T cell receptor beta chains follows, all from one sample in a study of blood T cells in healthy people across ages. TCRdb re-analysed the 5' RACE reads in MiXCR, keeping a single row per CDR3 protein. The data show some 890,000 distinct CDR3 sequences, just under 30% seen once. These records were also assigned to another study, of T cells of mothers and their children.

What was sequenced was blood. The receptors come from a woman in her 40s in good health. The conserved cysteine and the conserved F or W are not part of the CDR3 here.

v_gene	j_gene	CDR3aa
TRBV7-8	TRBJ2-1	TSSLAGSSEQF
TRBV28	TRBJ2-7	ASLPTGTGSYEQY
TRBV5-1	TRBJ2-1	AGSLAGGAKNEQF
TRBV30	.	AWSVPPPSEQY
TRBV7-3	TRBJ2-3	ASSSSGGPRGDTQY
TRBV7-9	TRBJ1-2	ASSATSTANYGYT
TRBV29-1	TRBJ2-3	SDAPGGADTQY
TRBV4-3	TRBJ2-3	ASSQGTSGGLTTQY
TRBV14	TRBJ1-2	ASSQVGTAPGYT
TRBV29-1	TRBJ2-1	SGGRDRVNEQF
TRBV11-2	TRBJ2-3	ASSLNRAGTDTQY
TRBV4-2	TRBJ2-3	ASSQVSTDTQY
TRBV7-9	TRBJ1-2	ASSLGTGGDEYGYT
TRBV6-2/TRBV6-3	TRBJ2-7	ASSYPRQGSPYEQY
TRBV27	TRBJ1-6	ASSLSGDRRSPLH
TRBV12-3/TRBV12-4	TRBJ2-5	ASSSGLAEKETQY
TRBV5-1	TRBJ2-5	ASSSPNQETQY
TRBV29-1	TRBJ1-1	SVEQGIGVYTEAF
TRBV7-2	TRBJ2-2	ASSGGRTAGTGELF
TRBV7-2	TRBJ1-2	ASSYTSRQGGCYT
TRBV2	TRBJ2-7	ASSDSSGGALTYEQY
TRBV20-1	.	SANVIRVFHEQY
TRBV30	TRBJ1-1	AWRQGAEAF
TRBV28	TRBJ2-7	ASSSRTKDTYEQY
TRBV7-3	TRBJ1-2	ASSLGGAGDGYT
TRBV5-1	TRBJ1-6	ASSNGTGDNSPLH
TRBV20-1	TRBJ2-7	SARGGDRGYEQY
TRBV7-2	TRBJ2-3	ASSLFELAGTGQY
TRBV27	TRBJ2-4	ASSSPRGTSGGLLAKNIQY
TRBV2	TRBJ2-6	ASSEPPCGANVLT
TRBV27	TRBJ2-1	ASSPQGLLSYNEQF
TRBV20-1	TRBJ1-5	SARIGSGQPQH
TRBV4-3	TRBJ2-6	ASSSRGVPPGANVLT
TRBV5-1	TRBJ2-7	ASSSESMFPYEQY
TRBV6-5	TRBJ1-1	ASSPGVRTEAF
TRBV6-1	TRBJ1-3	ASSQNRLQGNGNTIY
TRBV12-3/TRBV12-4	TRBJ2-2	ASSHRTGDTGELF
TRBV7-3	TRBJ2-1	ASSPSGVAWNNEQF
TRBV20-1	TRBJ1-3	SARLAVVPLSSGNTIY
TRBV29-1	TRBJ1-2	SVRSGEEGYGYT
TRBV7-2	TRBJ2-1	ASSHVGGGGYSYNEQF
TRBV18	TRBJ2-3	ASSGDRTSTDTQY
TRBV20-1	TRBJ2-3	SARGGAGGAEDTQY
TRBV6-2/TRBV6-3	TRBJ1-6	ASSSQGPYGNSPLH
TRBV27	TRBJ1-1	ASSFVFALNTEAF
TRBV14	TRBJ2-3	ASSPRRLSPADTQY
TRBV13	TRBJ2-1	ASSLRRGHNEQF
TRBV12-3/TRBV12-4	TRBJ1-5	ASRPMGGIQPQH
TRBV12-3/TRBV12-4	TRBJ2-1	ASSLALGGAIGNEQF
TRBV15	TRBJ1-4	ATSRIGSLNEKLF
TRBV28	TRBJ1-5	AGSTGTGNNQPQH
TRBV18	TRBJ2-7	ASSPPSGFNEQY
TRBV12-3/TRBV12-4	TRBJ1-1	ASSLREVTEAF
TRBV20-1	TRBJ2-1	SAPDWRNEQF